The T cell receptor (beta chain) under discussion was sequenced for a study of vaccination effects on CD4 cells after COVID-19. Findings and caveats of the study: Substantial clonal contraction characterized both infection- and vaccine-induced clones late after vaccination. The study enrolled few convalescent patients and sampled no early post-infection timepoints.

About this clone itself: Antigen unknown.

Ahead of sequencing, the ViraFEST assay grew antigen-specific CD4+ T cells using viral peptide pools. At the end of 9 to 11 days of culture, CD4+ T cells were isolated. According to the study, vaccine recipients showed no prior SARS-CoV-2 infection and negative nucleocapsid antibodies. The researchers cultured 1.5 million to 2.5 million PBMC per well with about 10 IU/ml IL-2 and roughly 10 ug/ml peptides. Replacing half the medium with IL-2 medium was done on days 3 and 7. The germline CDR1 and CDR2 sequences are WNHNN and SYGVQD (reference sequence). Unmatched junction bases numbered 6, after V lost 4 bases and J lost 8 bases. The CDR3 length is 15 residues. Measured with immunoSEQ multiplex PCR; TCRdb has only the in-frame clones, and not every one. The sample holds roughly 35,000 clones, less than 70% seen once.

This TCR came from a human donor who received a COVID-19 vaccine. The source material was CD4+ T cells from PBMCs cultured with HCoV-OC43 spike peptides, sampled before COVID-19 vaccination. The subset is: HCoV-OC43 spike overlapping peptide pool stimulation. The V call is TRBV10-1, the J call TRBJ2-1; 12 positions match TRBD2. In DNA, the CDR3 is TGCGCCAGCAGTGTCCTAGCGGGGGGGTTCGATGAGCAGTTCTTC. As protein: CASSVLAGGFDEQFF.